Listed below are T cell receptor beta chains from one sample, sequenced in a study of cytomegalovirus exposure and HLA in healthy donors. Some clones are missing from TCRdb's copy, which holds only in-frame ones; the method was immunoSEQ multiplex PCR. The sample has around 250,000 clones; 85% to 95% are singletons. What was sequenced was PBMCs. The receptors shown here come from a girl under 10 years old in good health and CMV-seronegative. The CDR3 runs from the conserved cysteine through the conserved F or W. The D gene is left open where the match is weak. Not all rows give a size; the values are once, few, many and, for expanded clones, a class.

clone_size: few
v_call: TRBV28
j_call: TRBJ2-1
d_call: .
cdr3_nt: TGTGCCAGCAGTTTGTACAGGGCCTACAATGAGCAGTTCTTC
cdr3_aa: CASSLYRAYNEQFF

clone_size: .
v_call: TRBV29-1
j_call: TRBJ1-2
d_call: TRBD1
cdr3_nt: TGCAGCGTTGAATCCGCCAGGGGGAGAGGCTACACCTTC
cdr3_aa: CSVESARGRGYTF

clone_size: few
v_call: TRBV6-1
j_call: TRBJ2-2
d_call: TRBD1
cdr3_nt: TGTGCCAGCACCGGGACAGGGGTTACCGGGGAGCTGTTTTTT
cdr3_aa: CASTGTGVTGELFF

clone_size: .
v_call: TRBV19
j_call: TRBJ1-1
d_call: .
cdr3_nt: TGTGCCAGTAGTGAGTGGGCTATGAACACTGAAGCTTTCTTT
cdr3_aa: CASSEWAMNTEAFF

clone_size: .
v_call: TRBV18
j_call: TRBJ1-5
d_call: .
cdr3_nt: TGTGCCAGCTCAAGCAATAGCAATCAGCCCCAGCATTTT
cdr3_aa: CASSSNSNQPQHF

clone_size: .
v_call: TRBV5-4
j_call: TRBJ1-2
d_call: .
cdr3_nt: TGTGCCAGCAGCTTGCGCGGAGGGATCTTCTATGGCTACACCTTC
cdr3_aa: CASSLRGGIFYGYTF

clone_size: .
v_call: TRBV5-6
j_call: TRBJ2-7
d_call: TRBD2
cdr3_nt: TGTGCCAGCAGCTTGGGCGGGAGTTTCTACGAGCAGTACTTC
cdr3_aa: CASSLGGSFYEQYF

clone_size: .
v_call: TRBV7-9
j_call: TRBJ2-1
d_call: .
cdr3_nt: TGTGCCAGCAGCTCTAGGGAGGCCTACAATGAGCAGTTCTTC
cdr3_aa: CASSSREAYNEQFF

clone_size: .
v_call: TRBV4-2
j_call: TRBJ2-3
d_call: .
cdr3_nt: TGTGCCAGCAGCCAAGATGGTGGAGGGGTTGGAGATACGCGGTATTTT
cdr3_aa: CASSQDGGGVGDTRYF

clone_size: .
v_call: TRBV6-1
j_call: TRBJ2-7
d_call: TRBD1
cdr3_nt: TGTGCCAGCAGAGCCGGGACAGGGTCCTACGAGCAGTACTTC
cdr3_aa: CASRAGTGSYEQYF

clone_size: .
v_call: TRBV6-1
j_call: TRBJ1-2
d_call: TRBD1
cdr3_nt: TGTGCCAGCAGTGAAGGGACAGGGGGCATGGGGTATGGCTACACCTTC
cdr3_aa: CASSEGTGGMGYGYTF

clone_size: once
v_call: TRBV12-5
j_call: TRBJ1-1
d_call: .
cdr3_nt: TGTGCTAGTGGGGCCCTACAGGGCTTGAACACTGAAGCTTTCTTT
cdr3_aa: CASGALQGLNTEAFF

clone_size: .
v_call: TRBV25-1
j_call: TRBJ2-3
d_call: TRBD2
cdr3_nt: TGTGCCAGCAGTCCGGAAGCGGGGGGCACAGATACGCAGTATTTT
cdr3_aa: CASSPEAGGTDTQYF

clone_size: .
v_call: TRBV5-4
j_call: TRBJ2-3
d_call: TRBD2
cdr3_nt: TGTGCCAGCAGCTTGGCCCCTCGACTAGCGGGAGGCACAGATACGCAGTATTTT
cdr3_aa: CASSLAPRLAGGTDTQYF

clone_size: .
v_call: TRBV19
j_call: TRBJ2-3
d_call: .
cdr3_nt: TGTGCCAGTACCCTCGACTTGACTAGTAGACCCGATACGCAGTATTTT
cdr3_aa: CASTLDLTSRPDTQYF